The present TCR beta chain was sequenced within a study of blood T cells in healthy people across ages. With 3 bases clipped from V and 6 bases from J, the junction kept 7 bases outside the gene matches. The CDR3 spans 15 residues. Germline CDR1 SGHRS, CDR2 YFSETQ. This clonotype appeared a few times. The antigen is not known. Next came a second PCR, run for 7 to 11 cycles, which used a sample-barcoded 5' primer along with a J-beta primer mix. Per-sample output comprised a minimum of 2.5 million paired-end reads containing CDR3. MiXCR was run by TCRdb on the 5' RACE reads, yielding one entry per CDR3 protein. The sample records roughly 680,000 distinct CDR3 sequences, roughly 21% being singletons. Broader study findings: The fall in TCR beta diversity per million T cells was roughly linear with age.

This sequence originates from a man between 70 and 80 years old in good health. The chain carries TRBV5-1 and TRBJ2-2; 8 bases are a match to TRBD2. The source material was blood. The CDR3: CASSSGGGSAGELFF. The CDR3 coding sequence is TGCGCCAGCAGCTCGGGAGGGGGTTCCGCCGGGGAGCTGTTTTTT.